This T cell receptor (beta chain) appears in the sequencing data of a study of early T cells in non-severe SARS-CoV-2 infection. TCRdb re-derived calls from the 5' RACE reads in MiXCR, one entry per CDR3 protein. The sample records some 38,000 distinct CDR3 sequences, roughly 5% being singletons. This clonotype is labeled as medium-sized. The sequence came from an adult who was a healthcare worker with PCR-confirmed SARS-CoV-2 infection or an uninfected control (not recorded which). Sequencing input: whole blood.

Here the CDR3 DNA reads TGTGCCAGCAGCTTTGGACAGTCAAACTATGGCTACACCTTC. Protein sequence: CASSFGQSNYGYTF. V is TRBV5-5 and J is TRBJ1-2; a possible D gene is TRBD1 (6 bases). Germline V lookup: CDR1 SGHKS, CDR2 YYEKEE (reference sequence). Trimming left V 2 bases short and J 2 bases short, with 10 bases between. This CDR3 has 14 amino acids.